This T cell receptor beta chain was identified in a study of T cell changes during pregnancy in multiple sclerosis. Germline CDR1 reads PRHDT; CDR2 reads FYEKMQ (reference sequence). This CDR3 is built from 14 residues. V dropped 2 bases and J dropped 0 bases, with 7 bases sitting between them. Method: immunoSEQ multiplex PCR; TCRdb's copy keeps in-frame clones and lacks some. This sample has 15,000 to 20,000 clones, with more than 75% found just once. The chain has TRBV13 and TRBJ1-1; no reliable D call. The sequencing here drew on CD8+ T cells from peripheral blood mononuclear cells, taken after pregnancy. This TCR derives from a female donor with multiple sclerosis, enrolled in a pregnancy study. In DNA form, the CDR3 reads TGTGCCAGCAGCTTATCAGGTTTGAACACTGAAGCTTTCTTT. This codes for CASSLSGLNTEAFF.